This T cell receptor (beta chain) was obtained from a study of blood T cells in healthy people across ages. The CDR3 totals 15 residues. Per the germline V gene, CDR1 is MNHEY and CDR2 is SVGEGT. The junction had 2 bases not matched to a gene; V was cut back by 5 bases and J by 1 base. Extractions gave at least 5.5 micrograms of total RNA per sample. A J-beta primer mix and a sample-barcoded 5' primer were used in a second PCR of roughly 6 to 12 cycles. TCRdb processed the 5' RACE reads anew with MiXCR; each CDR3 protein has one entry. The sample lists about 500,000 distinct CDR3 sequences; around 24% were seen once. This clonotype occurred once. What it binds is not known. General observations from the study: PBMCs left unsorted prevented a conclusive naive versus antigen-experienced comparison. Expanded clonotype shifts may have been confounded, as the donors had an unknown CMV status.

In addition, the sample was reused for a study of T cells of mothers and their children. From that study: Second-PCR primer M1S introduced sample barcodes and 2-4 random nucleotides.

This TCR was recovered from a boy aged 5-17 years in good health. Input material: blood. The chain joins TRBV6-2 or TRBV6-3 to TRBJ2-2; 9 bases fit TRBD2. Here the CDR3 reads CASSRLAENTGELFF. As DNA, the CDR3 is TGTGCCAGCAGTCGACTAGCGGAGAACACCGGGGAGCTGTTTTTT.